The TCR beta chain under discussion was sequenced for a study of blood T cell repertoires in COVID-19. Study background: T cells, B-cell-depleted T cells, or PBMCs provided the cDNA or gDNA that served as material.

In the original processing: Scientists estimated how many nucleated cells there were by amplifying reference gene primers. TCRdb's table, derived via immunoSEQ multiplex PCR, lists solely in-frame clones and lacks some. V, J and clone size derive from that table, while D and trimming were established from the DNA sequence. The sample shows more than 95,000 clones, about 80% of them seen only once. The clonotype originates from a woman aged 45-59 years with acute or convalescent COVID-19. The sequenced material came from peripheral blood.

This CDR3 reads CASSLSGVLSGNTIYF. In DNA, the CDR3 is TGTGCCAGCAGCCTCAGCGGAGTACTCTCTGGAAACACCATATATTTT. The gene calls are TRBV7-8 and TRBJ1-3; D remains ambiguous. Trimming pared 5 bases from V and 0 bases from J, leaving 14 bases between. Germline-derived CDR1 and CDR2 are SGHVS and FQNEAQ. CDR3 length: 16 residues.